This T cell receptor (beta chain) was obtained from a study of T cells in Graves' hyperthyroidism and ophthalmopathy. On the study more broadly: Peripheral blood draws took place at initial diagnosis, ahead of any treatment. Study conclusions and caveats: Ophthalmopathy, which appeared later, was predicted by the model a median around 6.9 months before onset. Ophthalmopathy cases were set apart from stable hyperthyroidism by a 13 V-J model.

For this clonotype: Its target is not known.

CDR3 size: 16 residues. The germline CDR1 and CDR2 sequences are SEHNR and FQNEAQ (reference sequence). V was shortened by 4 bases and J by 5 bases, with 17 bases between the two germline ends. Amplified TCR beta CDR3 regions derived from RNA transcripts. The TCR CDR3 was amplified in a first-round RT-PCR using the HTBI primer set. MiXCR, run by TCRdb on the multiplex PCR reads, gives a single entry per CDR3 protein. The sample has some 570,000 distinct CDR3 sequences; 12% to 15% are singletons. The rearrangement uses TRBV7-9 and TRBJ2-2; maybe TRBD2 (6 bases). This receptor was obtained from a woman aged 18-29 years with Graves' ophthalmopathy. The sample consisted of blood. Written as DNA, the CDR3 is TGTGCCAGCAGCTCGCCCTCCGGGGGTCGAACCGGGGAGCTGTTTTTT. This encodes CASSSPSGGRTGELFF. Filled out from reference TRBV7-9 and TRBJ2-2, the complete variable domain reads DTGVSQNPRHKITKRGQNVTFRCDPISEHNRLYWYRQTLGQGPEFLTYFQNEAQLEKSRLLSDRFSAERPKGSFSTLEIQRTEQGDSAMYLCASSSPSGGRTGELFFGEGSRLTVL.